This is a list of T cell receptor beta chains from one sample in a study of blood T cells in healthy people across ages. TCRdb itself ran the 5' RACE reads through MiXCR, one entry per CDR3 protein. The sample gives around 1.7 million distinct CDR3 sequences, about 28% of which show up once; less than 9.5% is in the top ten. Sequenced sample: blood. These receptors came from a woman aged 30 to 39 in good health. The CDR3 runs from the conserved cysteine through the conserved F or W. Fields, in order: J gene, D gene, V gene, clone size, CDR3 DNA, CDR3 protein. D genes are given only for firm matches. The listing skips clone size in some rows; elsewhere it reads once, few, many or a size class.

j_call: TRBJ2-7
d_call: TRBD1
v_call: TRBV20-1
clone_size: -
cdr3_nt: TGCAGTGCTATGAGGGACAGGGAGTACGAGCAGTACTTC
cdr3_aa: CSAMRDREYEQYF

j_call: TRBJ1-5
d_call: -
v_call: TRBV12-3/TRBV12-4
clone_size: -
cdr3_nt: TGTGCCAGCAGTTTTGGTGAGGGCCTTCAGCCCCAGCATTTT
cdr3_aa: CASSFGEGLQPQHF

j_call: TRBJ2-5
d_call: TRBD1
v_call: TRBV7-7
clone_size: few
cdr3_nt: TGTGCCAGCAGCTTAGCAGGAACAGGGGGCTGGGAGACCCAGTACTTC
cdr3_aa: CASSLAGTGGWETQYF

j_call: TRBJ1-2
d_call: -
v_call: TRBV28
clone_size: few
cdr3_nt: TGTGCCAGCAGTTTTTCTGGCCCCCGTGGCTATGGCTACACCTTC
cdr3_aa: CASSFSGPRGYGYTF

j_call: TRBJ2-4
d_call: -
v_call: TRBV5-1
clone_size: -
cdr3_nt: TGCGCCAGCAGCTTCTTCAGGGATGGCAAAAACATTCAGTACTTC
cdr3_aa: CASSFFRDGKNIQYF

j_call: TRBJ1-1
d_call: TRBD1
v_call: TRBV29-1
clone_size: -
cdr3_nt: TGCAGCGTGACCACCGGGACAGGAAACACTGAAGCTTTCTTT
cdr3_aa: CSVTTGTGNTEAFF

j_call: TRBJ1-2
d_call: -
v_call: TRBV21-1
clone_size: -
cdr3_nt: TGTGCCAGCGGGCCCTTCTCGGATGGCTGCACCTTC
cdr3_aa: CASGPFSDGCTF

j_call: TRBJ1-1
d_call: -
v_call: TRBV20-1
clone_size: -
cdr3_nt: TGCAGTGCTAGAACCACCCAGGGGAGACTTGAAGCTTTCTTT
cdr3_aa: CSARTTQGRLEAFF

j_call: TRBJ1-1
d_call: -
v_call: TRBV9
clone_size: many
cdr3_nt: TGTGCCAGCAGCGTAGTACCAGAACACACTGAAGCTTTCTTT
cdr3_aa: CASSVVPEHTEAFF

j_call: TRBJ2-7
d_call: -
v_call: TRBV7-9
clone_size: many
cdr3_nt: TGTGCCAGCAGCCCCCAATCGACGGGGAGCGAGCAGTACTTC
cdr3_aa: CASSPQSTGSEQYF

j_call: TRBJ2-4
d_call: TRBD1
v_call: TRBV12-3/TRBV12-4
clone_size: -
cdr3_nt: TGTGCCGGCAGTGCCCGGACAGGGGCAGGAAACATTCAGTACTTC
cdr3_aa: CAGSARTGAGNIQYF

j_call: TRBJ2-7
d_call: TRBD1
v_call: TRBV29-1
clone_size: many
cdr3_nt: TGCAGCGTTGTGGGACAGGCCCCCTACGAGCAGTACTTC
cdr3_aa: CSVVGQAPYEQYF

j_call: TRBJ2-3
d_call: -
v_call: TRBV15
clone_size: many
cdr3_nt: TGTGCCACCAGCTACCGATCGACAGATACGCAGTATTTT
cdr3_aa: CATSYRSTDTQYF

j_call: TRBJ1-1
d_call: TRBD1
v_call: TRBV7-2
clone_size: -
cdr3_nt: TGTGCCAGCACGGTACGAACAGGGGTGAGAGGAATGAACACTGAAGCTTTCTTT
cdr3_aa: CASTVRTGVRGMNTEAFF

j_call: TRBJ2-2
d_call: -
v_call: TRBV20-1
clone_size: few
cdr3_nt: TGCAGTGCTAGAGATTCGCGGCAGGGGAACACCGGGGAGCTGTTTTTT
cdr3_aa: CSARDSRQGNTGELFF

j_call: TRBJ1-5
d_call: -
v_call: TRBV10-2
clone_size: many
cdr3_nt: TGCGCCAGCAGTGAGTTTAGGAATCAGCCCCAGCATTTT
cdr3_aa: CASSEFRNQPQHF

j_call: TRBJ2-1
d_call: -
v_call: TRBV29-1
clone_size: many
cdr3_nt: TGCAGCGTTGAAGTAGGAACCAATGAGCAGTTCTTC
cdr3_aa: CSVEVGTNEQFF

j_call: TRBJ2-5
d_call: -
v_call: TRBV20-1
clone_size: few
cdr3_nt: TGCAGTGCTGTTGAAGAGACCCAGTACTTC
cdr3_aa: CSAVEETQYF

j_call: TRBJ1-1
d_call: TRBD1
v_call: TRBV10-3
clone_size: few
cdr3_nt: TGTGCCATCAGTGAGTCCCGGGACAGCCACACTGAAGCTTTCTTT
cdr3_aa: CAISESRDSHTEAFF

j_call: TRBJ1-5
d_call: -
v_call: TRBV6-1
clone_size: few
cdr3_nt: TGTGCCAGCAGTTTCAAATCTTGGGACTTATATCAGCCCCAGCATTTT
cdr3_aa: CASSFKSWDLYQPQHF

j_call: TRBJ2-7
d_call: -
v_call: TRBV10-3
clone_size: few
cdr3_nt: TGTGCCATCAGTGGTGGATTCAACTACGAGCAGTACTTC
cdr3_aa: CAISGGFNYEQYF

j_call: TRBJ1-2
d_call: -
v_call: TRBV28
clone_size: -
cdr3_nt: TGTGCCAGCAGTTCCCAGGGGACACCCTATGGCTACACCTTC
cdr3_aa: CASSSQGTPYGYTF

j_call: TRBJ2-5
d_call: -
v_call: TRBV7-2
clone_size: many
cdr3_nt: TGTGCCAGCAGCCGAGACTCCGCAGGTTGGACCCAGTACTTC
cdr3_aa: CASSRDSAGWTQYF

j_call: TRBJ2-5
d_call: -
v_call: TRBV20-1
clone_size: few
cdr3_nt: TGCAGTGCGAGAGTACTAGGATTTCAAGAGACCCAGTACTTC
cdr3_aa: CSARVLGFQETQYF

j_call: TRBJ1-1
d_call: -
v_call: TRBV19
clone_size: -
cdr3_nt: TGTGCCAGTAGTATATGGGCCGACACTGAAGCTTTCTTT
cdr3_aa: CASSIWADTEAFF

j_call: TRBJ2-7
d_call: TRBD1
v_call: TRBV24-1
clone_size: few
cdr3_nt: TGTGCCACCAGTGCCGGGGACAGGGCGAGTGACGAGCAGTACTTC
cdr3_aa: CATSAGDRASDEQYF

j_call: TRBJ1-5
d_call: -
v_call: TRBV12-5
clone_size: -
cdr3_nt: TGTGCTAGTGGTTCCCGGCCAGGAGTCAATCAGCCCCAGCATTTT
cdr3_aa: CASGSRPGVNQPQHF

j_call: TRBJ1-1
d_call: -
v_call: TRBV20-1
clone_size: -
cdr3_nt: TGCAGTGCTAGAGATAACACTAAAGCTTTCTTT
cdr3_aa: CSARDNTKAFF

j_call: TRBJ2-7
d_call: TRBD1
v_call: TRBV7-9
clone_size: few
cdr3_nt: TGTGCCAGCAGCCCTAAACCGGGGACAGGGGGCTACGAGCAGTACTTC
cdr3_aa: CASSPKPGTGGYEQYF

j_call: TRBJ1-2
d_call: -
v_call: TRBV7-8
clone_size: few
cdr3_nt: TGTGCCAGCAGTCTAAGTCCCCAAGTGGACTATGGCTACACCTTC
cdr3_aa: CASSLSPQVDYGYTF

j_call: TRBJ2-7
d_call: TRBD1
v_call: TRBV28
clone_size: few
cdr3_nt: TGTGCCAGCACACTAAGGGGGACAGGGGCGCTCTTAGATCCCTACGAGCAGTACTTC
cdr3_aa: CASTLRGTGALLDPYEQYF

j_call: TRBJ1-5
d_call: -
v_call: TRBV4-1
clone_size: many
cdr3_nt: TGCGCCAGCAGCGAGAGCCGCAATCAGCCCCAGCATTTT
cdr3_aa: CASSESRNQPQHF

j_call: TRBJ1-2
d_call: -
v_call: TRBV7-9
clone_size: few
cdr3_nt: TGTGCCAGCAGCGTCTTGGGTTCTGGCTACACCTTC
cdr3_aa: CASSVLGSGYTF

j_call: TRBJ1-2
d_call: TRBD1
v_call: TRBV6-2/TRBV6-3
clone_size: -
cdr3_nt: TGTGCCACCCTCACAGGGGGAGGTTCGGATGGCTACACCTTC
cdr3_aa: CATLTGGGSDGYTF

j_call: TRBJ1-1
d_call: TRBD1
v_call: TRBV12-3/TRBV12-4
clone_size: -
cdr3_nt: TGTGCCAGCAGTTTAAATCCGACAGGGAGCACTGAAGCTTTCTTT
cdr3_aa: CASSLNPTGSTEAFF

j_call: TRBJ2-1
d_call: TRBD2
v_call: TRBV6-4
clone_size: -
cdr3_nt: TGTGCCAGCGCTCTAGCGGGGGGGAATGAGCAGTTCTTC
cdr3_aa: CASALAGGNEQFF

j_call: TRBJ2-1
d_call: TRBD2
v_call: TRBV7-9
clone_size: many
cdr3_nt: TGTGCCAGCAGCAAACTAGCGGGGCCCTACAATGAGCAGTTCTTC
cdr3_aa: CASSKLAGPYNEQFF

j_call: TRBJ2-1
d_call: -
v_call: TRBV6-5
clone_size: few
cdr3_nt: TGTGCCAGCAGTTACCAGGGGTCAACACCGGCGGTCCGGAAGCAGTTCTTC
cdr3_aa: CASSYQGSTPAVRKQFF

j_call: TRBJ2-3
d_call: -
v_call: TRBV27
clone_size: few
cdr3_nt: TGTGCCAGCAGTTCCAGACCCGGCGGGGATACGCAGTATTTT
cdr3_aa: CASSSRPGGDTQYF

j_call: TRBJ1-6
d_call: -
v_call: TRBV9
clone_size: -
cdr3_nt: TGTGCCAGCAGCTTAGGGGTTTATAATTCACCCCTCCACTTT
cdr3_aa: CASSLGVYNSPLHF

j_call: TRBJ2-1
d_call: -
v_call: TRBV20-1
clone_size: -
cdr3_nt: TGCAGTGCCCAACCTAGCGCCCAAGAGACCCAGTTCTTC
cdr3_aa: CSAQPSAQETQFF

j_call: TRBJ2-1
d_call: -
v_call: TRBV4-1
clone_size: -
cdr3_nt: TGCGCCAGCAGCCAAGAGCGCCCTTACAATGAGCAGTTCTTC
cdr3_aa: CASSQERPYNEQFF

j_call: TRBJ2-7
d_call: -
v_call: TRBV29-1
clone_size: -
cdr3_nt: TGCAGCGTTTCGGGGAAGAGCTCCTACGAGCAGTACTTC
cdr3_aa: CSVSGKSSYEQYF

j_call: TRBJ2-3
d_call: TRBD1
v_call: TRBV29-1
clone_size: -
cdr3_nt: TGCAGCGTTCAACAACCGGGACAGGGACGTCCAGATACGCAGTATTTT
cdr3_aa: CSVQQPGQGRPDTQYF

j_call: TRBJ2-3
d_call: -
v_call: TRBV5-1
clone_size: -
cdr3_nt: TGCGCCAGCAGCTTGGAAAACGCAGATACGCAGTATTTT
cdr3_aa: CASSLENADTQYF

j_call: TRBJ2-1
d_call: TRBD1
v_call: TRBV24-1
clone_size: few
cdr3_nt: TGTGCCACCAGTGACTGGGACAGCAATGAGCAGTTCTTC
cdr3_aa: CATSDWDSNEQFF

j_call: TRBJ1-1
d_call: TRBD1
v_call: TRBV12-3/TRBV12-4
clone_size: -
cdr3_nt: TGTGCCAGCAGTTTGCCAGGGGGGTTCGAAGCTTTCTTT
cdr3_aa: CASSLPGGFEAFF

j_call: TRBJ1-5
d_call: -
v_call: TRBV18
clone_size: -
cdr3_nt: TGTGCCAGCTCAGGAGAGGGCAATCAGCCCCGGCATTTT
cdr3_aa: CASSGEGNQPRHF

j_call: TRBJ1-2
d_call: -
v_call: TRBV20-1
clone_size: -
cdr3_nt: TGCAGTGCTGCCAAAGGGAAAGGTTTTATAGGCTACACCTTC
cdr3_aa: CSAAKGKGFIGYTF

j_call: TRBJ2-2
d_call: TRBD1
v_call: TRBV2
clone_size: few
cdr3_nt: TGTGCCAGCAGTGGACAGGGGGTCACCGGGGAGCTGTTTTTT
cdr3_aa: CASSGQGVTGELFF

j_call: TRBJ2-1
d_call: -
v_call: TRBV3-1
clone_size: -
cdr3_nt: TGTGCCAGCAGCCAGAGTTCGTCGGGGGCCAAGGGGAATGAGCAGTTCTTC
cdr3_aa: CASSQSSSGAKGNEQFF

j_call: TRBJ1-2
d_call: -
v_call: TRBV30
clone_size: -
cdr3_nt: TGTGCCTGGAGTGAGGGGACCTATGGCTACACCTTC
cdr3_aa: CAWSEGTYGYTF

j_call: TRBJ2-6
d_call: TRBD2
v_call: TRBV29-1
clone_size: few
cdr3_nt: TGCAGCGTTGAGAGTGGGACTAGCGGGAGAGGGCCTGGGGCCAACGTCCTGACTTTC
cdr3_aa: CSVESGTSGRGPGANVLTF